This T cell receptor (beta chain) was retrieved from a study of identical twins. This CDR3 comprises 14 residues. Germline values: CDR1 SQVTM, CDR2 ANQGSEA. V dropped 4 bases and J dropped 12; count of bases not matched to a gene: 12. TCRdb ran MiXCR on the 5' RACE reads and lists one entry per CDR3 protein. This table holds 600,000 to 700,000 distinct CDR3 sequences, approximately 22% found once. This clonotype was found many times. Healthy Caucasians supplied all donations. The data also belong to a second study, concerning T cells expressing NK-cell markers. In that study: Beta-chain profiling covered CD3+CD56+NKG2C+, CD3+CD56+NKG2C- and CD3+CD56-NKG2C+ sorted subsets. Among the eight sequenced donors, seven tested HCMV-seropositive and one tested seronegative. Dominance of the CD3+CD56-NKG2C+ fraction by these clonotypes also held in four donors.

The J gene is TRBJ1-1, the V gene TRBV29-1, with 12 nucleotides matching TRBD1. The sample comprised PBMCs. The clonotype was recovered from a young woman in good health. The CDR3 loop is CSVVIPGTGGATFF. CDR3 DNA sequence: TGCAGCGTTGTTATCCCCGGGACAGGGGGCGCAACTTTCTTT.